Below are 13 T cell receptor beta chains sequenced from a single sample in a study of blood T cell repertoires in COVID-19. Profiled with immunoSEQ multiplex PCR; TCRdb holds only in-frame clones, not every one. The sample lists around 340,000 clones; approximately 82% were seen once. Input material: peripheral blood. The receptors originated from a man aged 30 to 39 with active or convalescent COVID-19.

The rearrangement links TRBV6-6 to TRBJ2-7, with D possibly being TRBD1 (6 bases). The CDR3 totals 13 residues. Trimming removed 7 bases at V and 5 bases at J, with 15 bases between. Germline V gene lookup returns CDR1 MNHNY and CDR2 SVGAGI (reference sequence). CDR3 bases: TGTGCCAGCACCTCAGGGGTTGGCGACGAGCAGTACTTC. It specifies CASTSGVGDEQYF.

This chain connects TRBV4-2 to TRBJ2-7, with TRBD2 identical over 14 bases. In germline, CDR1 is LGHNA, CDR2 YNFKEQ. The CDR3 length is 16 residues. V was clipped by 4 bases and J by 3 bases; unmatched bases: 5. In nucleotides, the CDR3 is TGTGCCAGCAGCCGGGGACTAGCGGGGGATAACTACGAGCAGTACTTC. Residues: CASSRGLAGDNYEQYF.

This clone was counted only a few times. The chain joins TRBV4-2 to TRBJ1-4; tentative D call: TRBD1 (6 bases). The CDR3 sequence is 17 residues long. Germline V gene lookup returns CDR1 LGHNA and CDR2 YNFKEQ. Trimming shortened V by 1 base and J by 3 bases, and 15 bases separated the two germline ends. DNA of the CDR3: TGTGCCAGCAGCCAAGTGGGGGCAGGGGCCGCTAATGAAAAACTGTTTTTT. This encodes CASSQVGAGAANEKLFF.

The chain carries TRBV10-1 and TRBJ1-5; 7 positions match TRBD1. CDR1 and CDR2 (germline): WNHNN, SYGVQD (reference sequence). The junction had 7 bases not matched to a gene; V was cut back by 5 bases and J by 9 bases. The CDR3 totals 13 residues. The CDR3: CASSKTGVRPQHF. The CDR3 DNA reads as TGCGCCAGCAGTAAAACAGGGGTACGGCCCCAGCATTTT.

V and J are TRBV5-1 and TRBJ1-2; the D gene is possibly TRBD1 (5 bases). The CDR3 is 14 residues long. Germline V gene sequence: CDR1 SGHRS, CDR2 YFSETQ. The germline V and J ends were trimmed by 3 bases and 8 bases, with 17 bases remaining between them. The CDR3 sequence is CASSSQGGKFGYTF. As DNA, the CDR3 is TGCGCCAGCAGCTCCCAGGGTGGAAAGTTCGGCTACACCTTC.

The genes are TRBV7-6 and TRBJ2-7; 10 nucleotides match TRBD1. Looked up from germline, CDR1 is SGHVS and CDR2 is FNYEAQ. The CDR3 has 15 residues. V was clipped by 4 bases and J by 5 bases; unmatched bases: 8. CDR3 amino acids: CASSSYGTGADEQYF. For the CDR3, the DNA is TGTGCCAGCAGCTCCTACGGGACAGGGGCGGACGAGCAGTACTTC.

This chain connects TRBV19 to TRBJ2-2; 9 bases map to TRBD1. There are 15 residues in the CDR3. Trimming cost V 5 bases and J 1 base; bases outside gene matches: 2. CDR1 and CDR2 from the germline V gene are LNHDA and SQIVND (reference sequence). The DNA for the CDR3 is TGTGCCAGTAGTCCGACAGGGGGGAACACCGGGGAGCTGTTTTTT. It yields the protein CASSPTGGNTGELFF. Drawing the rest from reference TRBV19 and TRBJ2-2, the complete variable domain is DGGITQSPKYLFRKEGQNVTLSCEQNLNHDAMYWYRQDPGQGLRLIYYSQIVNDFQKGDIAEGYSVSREKKESFPLTVTSAQKNPTAFYLCASSPTGGNTGELFFGEGSRLTVL.

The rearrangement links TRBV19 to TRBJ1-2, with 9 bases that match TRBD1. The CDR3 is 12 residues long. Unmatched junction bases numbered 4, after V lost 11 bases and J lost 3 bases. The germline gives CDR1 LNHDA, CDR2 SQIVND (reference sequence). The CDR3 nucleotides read TGTGCCGCGGGACAGGGACACTATGGCTACACCTTC. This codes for CAAGQGHYGYTF.

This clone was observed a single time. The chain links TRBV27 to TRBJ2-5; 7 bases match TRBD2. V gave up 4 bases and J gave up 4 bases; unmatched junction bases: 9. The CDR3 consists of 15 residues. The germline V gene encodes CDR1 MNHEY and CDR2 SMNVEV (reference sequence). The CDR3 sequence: CASSSLGGERETQYF. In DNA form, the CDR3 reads TGTGCCAGCAGTTCCCTGGGGGGGGAGAGAGAGACCCAGTACTTC.

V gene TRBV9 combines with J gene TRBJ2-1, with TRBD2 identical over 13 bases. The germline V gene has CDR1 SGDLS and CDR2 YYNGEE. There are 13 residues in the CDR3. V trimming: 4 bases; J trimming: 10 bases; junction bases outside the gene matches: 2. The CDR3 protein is CASSLGLAGEQFF. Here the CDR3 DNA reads TGTGCCAGCAGCTTGGGACTAGCGGGAGAGCAGTTCTTC.

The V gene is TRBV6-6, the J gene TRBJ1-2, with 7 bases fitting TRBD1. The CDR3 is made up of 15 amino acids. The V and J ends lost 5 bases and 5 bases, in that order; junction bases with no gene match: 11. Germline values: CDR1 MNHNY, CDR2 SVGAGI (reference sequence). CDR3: CASSDGTGTAYGYTF. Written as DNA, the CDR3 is TGTGCCAGCAGTGACGGGACTGGGACAGCTTATGGCTACACCTTC.

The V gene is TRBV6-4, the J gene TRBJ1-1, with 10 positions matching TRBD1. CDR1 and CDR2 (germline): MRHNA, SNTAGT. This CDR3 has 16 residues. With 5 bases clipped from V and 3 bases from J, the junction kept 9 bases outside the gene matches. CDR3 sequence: CASSPGTGVGDTEAFF. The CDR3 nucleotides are TGTGCCAGCAGTCCCGGGACAGGGGTTGGGGACACTGAAGCTTTCTTT.

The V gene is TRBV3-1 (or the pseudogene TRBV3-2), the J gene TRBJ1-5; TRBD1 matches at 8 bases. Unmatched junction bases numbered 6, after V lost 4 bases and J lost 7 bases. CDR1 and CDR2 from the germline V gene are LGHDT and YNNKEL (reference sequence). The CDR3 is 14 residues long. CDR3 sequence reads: CASSRGQGSQPQHF. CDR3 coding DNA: TGTGCCAGCAGCCGAGGACAGGGTTCACAGCCCCAGCATTTT.